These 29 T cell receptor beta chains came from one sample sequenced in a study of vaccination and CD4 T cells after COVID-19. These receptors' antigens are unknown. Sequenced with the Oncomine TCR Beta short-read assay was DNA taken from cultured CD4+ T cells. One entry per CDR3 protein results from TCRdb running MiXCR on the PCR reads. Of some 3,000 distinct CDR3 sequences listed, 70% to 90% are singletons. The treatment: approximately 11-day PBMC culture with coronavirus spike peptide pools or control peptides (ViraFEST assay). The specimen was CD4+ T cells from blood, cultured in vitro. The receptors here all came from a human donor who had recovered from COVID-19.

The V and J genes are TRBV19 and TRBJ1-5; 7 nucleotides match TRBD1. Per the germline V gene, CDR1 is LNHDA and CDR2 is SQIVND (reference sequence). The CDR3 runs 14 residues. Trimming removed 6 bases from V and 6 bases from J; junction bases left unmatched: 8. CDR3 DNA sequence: TGTGCCAGTAGGGAGACAGGGAATGGTCAGCCCCAGCATTTT. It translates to CASRETGNGQPQHF.

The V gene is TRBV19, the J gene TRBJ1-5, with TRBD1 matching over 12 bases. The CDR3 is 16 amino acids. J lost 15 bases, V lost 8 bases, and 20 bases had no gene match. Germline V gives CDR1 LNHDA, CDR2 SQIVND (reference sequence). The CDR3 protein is CASRGGPRDRGLSRHF. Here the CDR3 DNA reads TGTGCCAGTCGAGGAGGCCCCCGGGACAGGGGGCTCTCTAGGCATTTT.

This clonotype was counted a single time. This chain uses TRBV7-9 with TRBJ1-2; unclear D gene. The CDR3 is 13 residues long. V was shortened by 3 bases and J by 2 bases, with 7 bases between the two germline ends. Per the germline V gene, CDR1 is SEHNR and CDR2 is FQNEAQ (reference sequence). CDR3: CASSFGQNYGYTF. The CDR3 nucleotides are TGTGCCAGCAGCTTCGGGCAGAACTATGGCTACACCTTC.

CDR3: CASSYSWGGASEQYF. As DNA, the CDR3 is TGTGCCAGCAGTTACTCATGGGGGGGCGCATCCGAGCAGTACTTC. V and J are TRBV6-5 and TRBJ2-7; possibly TRBD2 for D (7 bases). V shed 0 bases and J shed 6 bases, with 15 bases lying between them. CDR1 MNHEY and CDR2 SVGAGI come from the germline V gene. The CDR3 extends over 15 amino acids.

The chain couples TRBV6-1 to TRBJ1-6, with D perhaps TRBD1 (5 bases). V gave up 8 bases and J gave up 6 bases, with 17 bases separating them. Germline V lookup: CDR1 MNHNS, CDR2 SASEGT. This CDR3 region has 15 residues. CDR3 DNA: TGTGCCAGCGGAAGGGGTTCGGCTGGTAATTCACCCCTCCACTTT. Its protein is CASGRGSAGNSPLHF.

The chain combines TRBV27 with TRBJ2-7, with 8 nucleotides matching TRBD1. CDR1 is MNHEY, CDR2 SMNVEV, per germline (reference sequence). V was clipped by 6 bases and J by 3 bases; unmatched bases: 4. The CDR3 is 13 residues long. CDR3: CASSRTGIYEQYF. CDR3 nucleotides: TGTGCCAGCAGCCGGACAGGGATCTACGAGCAGTACTTC.

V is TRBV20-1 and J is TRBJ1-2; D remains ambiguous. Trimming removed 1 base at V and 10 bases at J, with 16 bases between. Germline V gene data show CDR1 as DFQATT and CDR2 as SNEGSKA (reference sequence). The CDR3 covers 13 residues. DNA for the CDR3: TGCAGTGCTAGAGCCGCGGCACAGTGGTCCTACACCTTC. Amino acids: CSARAAAQWSYTF.

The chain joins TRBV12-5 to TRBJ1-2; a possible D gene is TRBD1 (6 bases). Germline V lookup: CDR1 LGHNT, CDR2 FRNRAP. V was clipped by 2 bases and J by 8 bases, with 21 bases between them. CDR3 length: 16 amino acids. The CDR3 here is CASGLNQGSWYEGYTF. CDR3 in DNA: TGTGCTAGTGGTTTGAATCAGGGGAGCTGGTATGAGGGCTACACCTTC.

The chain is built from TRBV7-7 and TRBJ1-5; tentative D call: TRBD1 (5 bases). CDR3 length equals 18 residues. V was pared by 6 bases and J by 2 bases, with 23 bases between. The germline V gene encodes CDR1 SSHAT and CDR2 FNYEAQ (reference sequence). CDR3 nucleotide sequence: TGTGCCAGCAGAGGCAGGGATACCTTTTTGTATGGCAATCAGCCCCAGCATTTT. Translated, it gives CASRGRDTFLYGNQPQHF.

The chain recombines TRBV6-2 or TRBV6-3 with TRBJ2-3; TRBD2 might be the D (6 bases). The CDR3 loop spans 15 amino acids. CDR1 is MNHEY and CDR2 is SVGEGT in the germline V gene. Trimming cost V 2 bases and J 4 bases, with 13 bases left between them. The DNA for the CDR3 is TGTGCCAGCAGTTACGAGGTTACGGGGGCAGATACGCAGTATTTT. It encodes CASSYEVTGADTQYF.

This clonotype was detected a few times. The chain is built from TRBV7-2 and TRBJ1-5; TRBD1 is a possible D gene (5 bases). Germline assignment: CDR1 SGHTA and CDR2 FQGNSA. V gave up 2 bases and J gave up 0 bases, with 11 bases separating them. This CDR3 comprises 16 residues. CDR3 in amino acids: CASSLRTPYSNQPQHF. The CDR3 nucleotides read TGTGCCAGCAGCTTACGGACACCTTATAGCAATCAGCCCCAGCATTTT.

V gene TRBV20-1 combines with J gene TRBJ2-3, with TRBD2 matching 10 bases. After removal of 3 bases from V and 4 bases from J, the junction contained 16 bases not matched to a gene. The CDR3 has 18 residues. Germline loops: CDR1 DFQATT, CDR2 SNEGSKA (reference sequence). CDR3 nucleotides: TGCAGTGCTAGGTCAGGTTTCCAGAGCGGGGGGGCCGCAGATACGCAGTATTTT. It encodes CSARSGFQSGGAADTQYF.

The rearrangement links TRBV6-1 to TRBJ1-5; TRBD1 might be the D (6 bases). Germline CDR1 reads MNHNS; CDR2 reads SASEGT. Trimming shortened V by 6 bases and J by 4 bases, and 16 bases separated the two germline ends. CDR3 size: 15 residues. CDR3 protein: CASSSGQSGNQPQHF. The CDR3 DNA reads TGTGCCAGCAGCTCTGGACAGTCCGGAAATCAGCCCCAGCATTTT.

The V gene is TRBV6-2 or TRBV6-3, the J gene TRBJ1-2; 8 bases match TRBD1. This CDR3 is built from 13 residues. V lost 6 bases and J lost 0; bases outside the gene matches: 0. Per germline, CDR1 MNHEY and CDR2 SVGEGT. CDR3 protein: CASRGQANYGYTF. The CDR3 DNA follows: TGTGCCAGCAGGGGACAGGCTAACTATGGCTACACCTTC.

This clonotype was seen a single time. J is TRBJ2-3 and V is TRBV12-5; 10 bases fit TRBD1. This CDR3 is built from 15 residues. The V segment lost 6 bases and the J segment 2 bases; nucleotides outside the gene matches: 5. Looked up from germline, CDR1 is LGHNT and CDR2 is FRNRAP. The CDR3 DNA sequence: TGTGCTAGTGGCCCCGGGACAGGGGACACAGATACGCAGTATTTT. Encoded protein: CASGPGTGDTDTQYF.

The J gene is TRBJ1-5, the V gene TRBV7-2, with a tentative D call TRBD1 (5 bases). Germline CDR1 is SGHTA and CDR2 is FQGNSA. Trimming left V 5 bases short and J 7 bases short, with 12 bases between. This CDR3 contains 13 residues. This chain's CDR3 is CASSHGGEQPQHF. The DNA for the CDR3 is TGTGCCAGCAGCCATGGGGGGGAGCAGCCCCAGCATTTT.

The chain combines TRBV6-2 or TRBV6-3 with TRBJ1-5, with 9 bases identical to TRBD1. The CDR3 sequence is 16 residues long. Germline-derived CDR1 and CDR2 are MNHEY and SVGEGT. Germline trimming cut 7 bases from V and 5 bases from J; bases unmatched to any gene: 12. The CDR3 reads CASTIHGDRVYQPQHF. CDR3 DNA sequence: TGTGCCAGCACCATCCATGGGGACAGGGTGTATCAGCCCCAGCATTTT.

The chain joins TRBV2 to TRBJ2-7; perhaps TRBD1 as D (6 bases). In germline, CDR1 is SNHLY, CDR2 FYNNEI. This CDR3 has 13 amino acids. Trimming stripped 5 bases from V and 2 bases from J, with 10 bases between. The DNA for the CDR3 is TGTGCCAGCAGTTCCGGGACACCCTACGAGCAGTACTTC. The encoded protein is CASSSGTPYEQYF.

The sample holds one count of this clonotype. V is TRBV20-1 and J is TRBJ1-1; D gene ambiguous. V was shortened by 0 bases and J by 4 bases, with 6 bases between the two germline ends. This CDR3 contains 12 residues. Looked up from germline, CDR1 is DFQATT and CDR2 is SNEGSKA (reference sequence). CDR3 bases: TGCAGTGCTAGAGATCCGGTCACTGAAGCTTTCTTT. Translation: CSARDPVTEAFF.

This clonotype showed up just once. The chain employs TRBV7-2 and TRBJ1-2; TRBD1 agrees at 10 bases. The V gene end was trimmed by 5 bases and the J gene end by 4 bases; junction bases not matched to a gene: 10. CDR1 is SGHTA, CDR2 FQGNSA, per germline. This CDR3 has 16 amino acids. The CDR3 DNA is TGTGCCAGCAGCCTTGGGACAGGGGCTGCCCCCTATGGCTACACCTTC. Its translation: CASSLGTGAAPYGYTF.

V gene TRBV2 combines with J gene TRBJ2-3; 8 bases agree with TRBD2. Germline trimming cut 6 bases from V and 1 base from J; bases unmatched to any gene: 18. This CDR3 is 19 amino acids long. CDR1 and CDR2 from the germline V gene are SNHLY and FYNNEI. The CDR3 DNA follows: TGTGCCAGCAGGGGGACTAGGGGACCCAGTGTTGGAGGCACAGATACGCAGTATTTT. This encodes CASRGTRGPSVGGTDTQYF.

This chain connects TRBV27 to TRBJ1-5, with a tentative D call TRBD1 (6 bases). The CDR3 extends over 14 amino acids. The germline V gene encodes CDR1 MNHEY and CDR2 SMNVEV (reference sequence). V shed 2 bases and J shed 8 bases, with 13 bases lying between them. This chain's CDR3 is CASSLGGLSEPQHF. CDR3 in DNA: TGTGCCAGCAGTTTAGGGGGCCTTAGTGAGCCCCAGCATTTT.

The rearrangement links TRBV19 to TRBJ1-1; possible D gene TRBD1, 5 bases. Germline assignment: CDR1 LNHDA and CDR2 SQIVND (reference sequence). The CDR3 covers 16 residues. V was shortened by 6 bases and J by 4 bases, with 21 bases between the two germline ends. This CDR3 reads CASSLTATRWGTEAFF. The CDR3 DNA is TGTGCCAGTAGCCTGACAGCGACCCGTTGGGGCACTGAAGCTTTCTTT.

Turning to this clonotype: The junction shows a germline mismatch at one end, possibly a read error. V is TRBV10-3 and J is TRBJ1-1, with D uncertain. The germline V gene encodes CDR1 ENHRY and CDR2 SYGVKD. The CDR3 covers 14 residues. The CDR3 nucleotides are TGTGCCAGCAGTGGATCGGTTTGGAACACTGAAGCTTTCTTT. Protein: CASSGSVWNTEAFF.

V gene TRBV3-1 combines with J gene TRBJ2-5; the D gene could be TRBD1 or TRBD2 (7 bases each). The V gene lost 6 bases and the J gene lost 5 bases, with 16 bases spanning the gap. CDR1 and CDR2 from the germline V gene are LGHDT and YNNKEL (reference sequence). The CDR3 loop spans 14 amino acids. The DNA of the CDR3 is TGTGCCAGCAGTCAGGGGGGGTCGACCGAGACCCAGTACTTC. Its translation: CASSQGGSTETQYF.

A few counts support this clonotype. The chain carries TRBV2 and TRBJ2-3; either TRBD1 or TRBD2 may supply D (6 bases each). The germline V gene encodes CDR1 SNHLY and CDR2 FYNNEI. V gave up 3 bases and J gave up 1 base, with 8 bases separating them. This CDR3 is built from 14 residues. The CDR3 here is CASSERGGTDTQYF. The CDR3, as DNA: TGTGCCAGCAGTGAGAGGGGGGGCACAGATACGCAGTATTTT. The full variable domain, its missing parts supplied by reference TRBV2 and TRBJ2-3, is EPEVTQTPSHQVTQMGQEVILRCVPISNHLYFYWYRQILGQKVEFLVSFYNNEISEKSEIFDDQFSVERPDGSNFTLKIRSTKLEDSAMYFCASSERGGTDTQYFGPGTRLTVL.

The CDR3 protein is CASRTSGTGGNTIYF. The CDR3 DNA sequence: TGTGCCAGTAGGACATCGGGGACAGGAGGAAACACCATATATTTT. The V and J genes are TRBV19 and TRBJ1-3, with 8 bases matching TRBD1. This CDR3 has 15 residues. Trimming removed 6 bases from V and 4 bases from J; junction bases left unmatched: 8. Germline V gives CDR1 LNHDA, CDR2 SQIVND (reference sequence).

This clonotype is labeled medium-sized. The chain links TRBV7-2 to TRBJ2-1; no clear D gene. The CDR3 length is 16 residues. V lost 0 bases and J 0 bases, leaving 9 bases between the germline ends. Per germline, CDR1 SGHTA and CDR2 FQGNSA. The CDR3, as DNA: TGTGCCAGCAGCTTAGCGGAGCTCCGCTCCTACAATGAGCAGTTCTTC. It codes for CASSLAELRSYNEQFF.

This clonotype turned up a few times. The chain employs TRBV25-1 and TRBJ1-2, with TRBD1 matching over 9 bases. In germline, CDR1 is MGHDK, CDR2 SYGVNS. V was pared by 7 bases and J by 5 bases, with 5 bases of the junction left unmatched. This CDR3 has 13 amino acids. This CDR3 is CASTTGGSYGYTF. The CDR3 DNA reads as TGTGCCAGCACAACAGGGGGCTCTTATGGCTACACCTTC.